A single sample gave rise to the 2 T cell receptor beta chains below, sequenced in a study of blood T cell repertoires in COVID-19. Sequenced by immunoSEQ multiplex PCR; TCRdb stores in-frame clones only, minus some. The sample includes 45,000 to 55,000 clones, about 82% of them seen just once. Material: peripheral blood. All receptors derive from a woman older than 75 with acute or convalescent COVID-19.

The rearrangement joins TRBV30 to TRBJ2-7; TRBD1 might be the D (5 bases). With 4 bases removed from V and 0 bases from J, the gap between germline ends came to 13 bases. The CDR3 sequence is 14 residues long. Germline assignment: CDR1 GTSNPN and CDR2 SVGIG (reference sequence). The DNA of the CDR3 is TGTGCCTGGACAGGGAAGGGCCACTCCTACGAGCAGTACGTC. Protein sequence: CAWTGKGHSYEQYV.

The rearrangement joins TRBV6-1 to TRBJ1-2; TRBD1 agrees at 8 bases. The CDR3 runs 15 residues. The germline V gene encodes CDR1 MNHNS and CDR2 SASEGT. V was clipped by 1 base and J by 6 bases; unmatched bases: 7. CDR3 DNA sequence: TGTGCCAGCAGTGAAGTTCGACAGGGGAAGGATGGCTACACCTTC. It codes for CASSEVRQGKDGYTF.